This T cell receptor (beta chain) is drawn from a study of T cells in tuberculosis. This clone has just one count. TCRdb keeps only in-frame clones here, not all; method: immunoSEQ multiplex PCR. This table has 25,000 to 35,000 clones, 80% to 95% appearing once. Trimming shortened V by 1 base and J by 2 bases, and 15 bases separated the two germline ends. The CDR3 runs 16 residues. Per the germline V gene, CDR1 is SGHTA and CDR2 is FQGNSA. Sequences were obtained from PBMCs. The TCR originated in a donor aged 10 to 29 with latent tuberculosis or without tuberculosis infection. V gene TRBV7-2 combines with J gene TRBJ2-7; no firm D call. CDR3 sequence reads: CASSLVGFSSTYEQYF. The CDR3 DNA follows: TGTGCCAGCAGCTTAGTCGGGTTCTCCTCCACCTACGAGCAGTACTTC. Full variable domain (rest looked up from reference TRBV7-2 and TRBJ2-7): GAGVSQSPSNKVTEKGKDVELRCDPISGHTALYWYRQSLGQGLEFLIYFQGNSAPDKSGLPSDRFSAERTGGSVSTLTIQRTQQEDSAVYLCASSLVGFSSTYEQYFGPGTRLTVT.